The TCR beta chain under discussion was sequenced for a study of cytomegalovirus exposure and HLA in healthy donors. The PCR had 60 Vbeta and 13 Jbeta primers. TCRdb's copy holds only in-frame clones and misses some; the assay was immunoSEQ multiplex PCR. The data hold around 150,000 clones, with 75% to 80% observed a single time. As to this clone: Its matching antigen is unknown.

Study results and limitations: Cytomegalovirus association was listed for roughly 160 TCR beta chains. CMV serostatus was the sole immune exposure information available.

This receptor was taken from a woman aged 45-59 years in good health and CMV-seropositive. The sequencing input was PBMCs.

The CDR3 DNA sequence: TGTGCCAGCAGTGCACGTCCGGAGGGCAATCAGCCCCAGCATTTT. The encoded protein is CASSARPEGNQPQHF. V is TRBV28 and J is TRBJ1-5; no clear D. This CDR3 has 15 residues. V lost 5 bases and J 2 bases, leaving 13 bases between the germline ends. Germline values: CDR1 MDHEN, CDR2 SYDVKM.